Listed below are T cell receptor beta chains from one sample, sequenced in a study of CD8+ T cells in alopecia areata. TCRdb's table, derived via immunoSEQ multiplex PCR, lists solely in-frame clones and lacks some. The sample has over 150,000 clones; over 55% are singletons. The sample in question was CD4+ T cells sorted from blood, obtained at week 0. The source is a human donor with alopecia areata. CDR3s include the opening cysteine and the closing phenylalanine or tryptophan. A D gene is named only where the DNA matches it firmly. Rows give clone size only sometimes, using once, few, many, or a class for an expanded clone.

j_call clone_size v_call d_call cdr3_aa cdr3_nt
TRBJ1-2 NA TRBV7-2 NA CASSLRDMDIGGYTF TGTGCCAGCAGCCTCAGGGACATGGACATTGGAGGCTACACCTTC
TRBJ1-1 NA TRBV29-1 TRBD1 CSVGDRGVRTEAFF TGCAGCGTTGGAGACAGGGGTGTAAGGACTGAAGCTTTCTTT
TRBJ2-2 NA TRBV11-2 NA CASSFQLNTGELFF TGTGCCAGCAGCTTCCAGCTCAACACCGGGGAGCTGTTTTTT
TRBJ1-5 NA TRBV7-2 TRBD1 CASSSETGFNQPQHF TGTGCCAGCAGCTCCGAGACAGGGTTCAATCAGCCCCAGCATTTT
TRBJ1-5 NA TRBV19 NA CASSSTAYSNQPQHF TGTGCCAGTAGTTCAACGGCGTATAGCAATCAGCCCCAGCATTTT
TRBJ1-1 few TRBV29-1 TRBD1 CSVKGQVNTEAFF TGCAGCGTCAAGGGACAGGTGAACACTGAAGCTTTCTTT
TRBJ2-2 NA TRBV2 NA CASSESWVVTGELFF TGTGCCAGCAGTGAATCGTGGGTGGTAACCGGGGAGCTGTTTTTT
TRBJ1-2 NA TRBV4-3 NA CASSQGGAQIAYGYTF TGCGCCAGCAGCCAAGGTGGGGCCCAAATAGCGTATGGCTACACCTTC
TRBJ2-1 NA TRBV9 TRBD2 CASSAVSGGANEQFF TGTGCCAGCAGCGCTGTTAGCGGGGGGGCCAATGAGCAGTTCTTC
TRBJ2-3 NA TRBV6-6 NA CASSAAGRRPDTQYF TGTGCCAGCAGCGCAGCGGGTAGAAGGCCAGATACGCAGTATTTT
TRBJ2-2 NA TRBV30 NA CACRPPGAGELFF TGTGCCTGTAGGCCTCCAGGCGCCGGGGAGCTGTTTTTT
TRBJ1-4 NA TRBV14 NA CASSQELFRGRRGATNEKLFF TGTGCCAGCAGCCAAGAATTGTTCCGCGGACGGCGAGGTGCAACTAATGAAAAACTGTTTTTT
TRBJ1-1 NA TRBV29-1 TRBD1 CSADRGNTEAFF TGCAGCGCCGACAGGGGGAATACTGAAGCTTTCTTT
TRBJ1-1 NA TRBV30 NA CAWQRQNTEAFF TGTGCCTGGCAAAGACAGAACACTGAAGCTTTCTTT
TRBJ2-3 many TRBV5-1 TRBD1 CASSLGQGNTQYF TGCGCCAGCAGCCTCGGACAGGGGAATACGCAGTATTTT
TRBJ1-1 NA TRBV7-9 NA CASSFGVLGDNTEAFF TGTGCCAGCAGCTTTGGGGTGCTAGGGGACAACACTGAAGCTTTCTTT
TRBJ2-3 NA TRBV30 NA CAWSPLGSADTQYF TGTGCCTGGAGTCCCCTAGGTTCAGCAGATACGCAGTATTTT
TRBJ2-3 few TRBV7-7 NA CASSPQLGIHITDTQYF TGTGCCAGCAGTCCCCAATTAGGAATCCACATCACAGATACGCAGTATTTT